These 20 T cell receptor beta chains were all obtained from the same sample, sequenced in a study of vaccination effects on CD4 cells after COVID-19. These TCRs are of unknown antigen specificity. The data were produced by immunoSEQ multiplex PCR, yet TCRdb's version contains in-frame clones alone and is incomplete. The sample lists under 85,000 clones; about three quarters were seen once. Ahead of sequencing, the ViraFEST assay grew antigen-specific CD4+ T cells using viral peptide pools. Researchers isolated CD4+ T cells once approximately ten days of culture had elapsed. It was two doses of either the BNT162b2 or mRNA-1273 vaccine that participants received. Specimen: CD4+ T cells from PBMCs cultured with HCoV-OC43 spike peptides, collected after COVID-19 vaccination. The subset is: HCoV-OC43 spike overlapping peptide pool stimulation. The origin of the receptors is a human donor who received a COVID-19 vaccine.

The gene calls are TRBV30 and TRBJ1-2; D is perhaps TRBD1 (6 bases). V was cut by 3 bases and J by 2 bases, with 13 bases left in between. The CDR3 contains 14 residues. Germline V lookup: CDR1 GTSNPN, CDR2 SVGIG (reference sequence). CDR3: CAWREQGSNYGYTF. CDR3 sequence (DNA): TGTGCCTGGAGAGAACAGGGATCCAACTATGGCTACACCTTC.

The table lists this clone with a few counts. As DNA, the CDR3 is TGTGCCAGCAGTCCCCGGAGGCAGGGGGGCAGCGGCACCGGGGAGCTGTTTTTT. Protein sequence: CASSPRRQGGSGTGELFF. The rearrangement uses TRBV6-6 and TRBJ2-2, with D tentatively TRBD1 (7 bases). The CDR3 sequence is 18 residues long. Per the germline V gene, CDR1 is MNHNY and CDR2 is SVGAGI (reference sequence). V was trimmed by 5 bases and J by 4 bases, leaving 23 bases between them.

The genes are TRBV10-3 and TRBJ2-6; D not certain. Trimming left V 6 bases short and J 6 bases short, with 12 bases between. The CDR3 has 14 residues. Germline loops: CDR1 ENHRY, CDR2 SYGVKD. The chain's CDR3 is CAIRDQVEANVLTF. DNA of the CDR3: TGTGCCATCAGGGATCAGGTTGAGGCCAACGTCCTGACTTTC.

The chain combines TRBV5-1 with TRBJ2-5; weak D call: TRBD1 (6 bases). The CDR3 is 15 residues long. Germline V CDR1 and CDR2: SGHRS, YFSETQ. Trimming removed 5 bases at V and 1 base at J, with 15 bases between. CDR3 nucleotides: TGCGCCAGCAGTTTTTTGCCGACAGGCCAAGAGACCCAGTACTTC. It codes for CASSFLPTGQETQYF.

This clone was counted once. This chain connects TRBV12-3 or TRBV12-4 to TRBJ2-6; D unresolved. The V end lost 4 bases, the J end lost 4 bases, and 2 bases lay between the germline ends. The CDR3 totals 12 residues. In DNA, the CDR3 is TGTGCCAGCAGTTACGGGGCCAACGTCCTGACTTTC. Amino acids: CASSYGANVLTF.

The chain carries TRBV6-1 and TRBJ2-7, with D perhaps matching TRBD1 (5 bases). Germline CDR1 is MNHNS and CDR2 is SASEGT. This CDR3 has 14 residues. V was pared by 1 base and J by 3 bases, with 10 bases between. CDR3 sequence (DNA): TGTGCCAGCAGTGAAGGGGGCACCAACTACGAGCAGTACGTC. Protein product: CASSEGGTNYEQYV.

This rearrangement joins TRBV12-5 to TRBJ2-5; D gene ambiguous. The CDR3 runs 15 residues. V was pared by 0 bases and J by 2 bases, with 10 bases between. Germline-derived CDR1 and CDR2 are LGHNT and FRNRAP. The CDR3 is CASGLVGSAQETQYF. As DNA, the CDR3 is TGTGCTAGTGGTTTGGTAGGGTCAGCTCAAGAGACCCAGTACTTC.

The V gene is TRBV5-1, the J gene TRBJ2-5; tentatively, D is TRBD1 or TRBD2 (5 bases each). The CDR3 covers 15 residues. Germline values: CDR1 SGHRS, CDR2 YFSETQ. With 5 bases removed from V and 3 bases from J, the gap between germline ends came to 17 bases. The CDR3 DNA reads as TGCGCCAGCAGAGCGGTCGGGACGAGCGAAGAGACCCAGTACTTC. This codes for CASRAVGTSEETQYF.

The chain uses TRBV2 and TRBJ1-5; TRBD1 agrees at 10 bases. Trimming cost V 8 bases and J 6 bases; bases outside gene matches: 10. The CDR3 contains 15 residues. From germline, CDR1 is SNHLY and CDR2 FYNNEI. CDR3 sequence (DNA): TGTGCCAGCTCCCGGGACAGGGGAATCGGTCAGCCCCAGCATTTT. This gives the protein CASSRDRGIGQPQHF.

The chain employs TRBV6-5 and TRBJ2-5, with D perhaps TRBD1 or TRBD2 (5 bases each). The CDR3 loop spans 13 amino acids. In germline, CDR1 is MNHEY, CDR2 SVGAGI. Trimming removed 8 bases from V and 5 bases from J, with 15 bases in between. The CDR3 nucleotides read TGTGCCAGCCGAAGTCTAGCAGGGGAGACCCAGTACTTC. Protein sequence: CASRSLAGETQYF.

This chain joins TRBV21-1 and TRBJ2-1; the D call TRBD2 from the table was never checked on the DNA. TRBV21-1 is assigned pseudogene status. This CDR3 comprises 20 residues. The CDR3 is CASSKERWVARTSVRDEQFF. CDR3 sequence (DNA): TGTGCCAGCAGCAAAGAGAGGTGGGTAGCTAGGACTAGCGTCCGGGATGAGCAGTTCTTC.

The CDR3 DNA sequence: TGTGCCAGCAGCCCTCGCCGGGACAGACATAATTCACCCCTCCACTTT. Encoded protein: CASSPRRDRHNSPLHF. The genes are TRBV9 and TRBJ1-6; 7 nucleotides line up with TRBD1. The V gene end was trimmed by 4 bases and the J gene end by 5 bases; junction bases not matched to a gene: 9. CDR3 length equals 16 residues. Germline values: CDR1 SGDLS, CDR2 YYNGEE.

This clone was seen only once. V usage is TRBV5-1 and J usage is TRBJ2-7; weak D call: TRBD1 (5 bases). Germline loops: CDR1 SGHRS, CDR2 YFSETQ. The CDR3 covers 13 residues. Trimming cost V 0 bases and J 5 bases, with 9 bases left between them. The CDR3 loop reads CASSLGSGNEQYV. The CDR3, as DNA: TGCGCCAGCAGCTTGGGTTCAGGGAACGAGCAGTACGTC.

The chain combines TRBV6-5 with TRBJ1-1; 7 bases are shared with TRBD1. The CDR3 consists of 13 residues. Germline V gives CDR1 MNHEY, CDR2 SVGAGI. V gave up 6 bases and J gave up 3 bases; unmatched junction bases: 4. CDR3 amino acids: CASREDRHTEAFF. DNA for the CDR3: TGTGCCAGCAGAGAGGACAGGCACACTGAAGCTTTCTTT.

This sequence joins TRBV21-1 and TRBJ2-7; TRBD1 was called by the table and not checked on the DNA. TRBV21-1 is deemed a pseudogene. There are 13 residues in the CDR3. Here the CDR3 DNA reads TGTGCCAGCAAAGAAACGGACAGCTACGAGCAGTACGTC. Its translation: CASKETDSYEQYV.

The chain combines TRBV5-6 with TRBJ2-7, with D possibly TRBD1 on 6 matching bases. The ends were cut back, 4 bases at V and 7 bases at J, with 15 bases in the middle. The length of the CDR3 is 13 residues. Germline V CDR1 and CDR2: SGHDT, YYEEEE. The CDR3 DNA reads TGTGCCAGCAGCGTTGACAGGATCGGGGAGCAGTACGTC. Its protein is CASSVDRIGEQYV.

There are a few counts of this clone. This chain uses TRBV3-1 (or the pseudogene TRBV3-2) with TRBJ1-2, with D uncertain. The germline V and J ends were trimmed by 1 base and 7 bases, with 10 bases remaining between them. Germline CDR1 and CDR2: LGHDT and YNNKEL (reference sequence). The CDR3 spans 13 residues. The CDR3 DNA reads TGTGCCAGCAGCCAAGTGCCTCGGGGTGGCTACACCTTC. It translates to CASSQVPRGGYTF.

The V gene is TRBV12-5, the J gene TRBJ1-3; a possible D gene is TRBD1 (5 bases). In germline, CDR1 is LGHNT, CDR2 FRNRAP. The V gene lost 2 bases and the J gene lost 11 bases, with 10 bases spanning the gap. The CDR3 spans 12 residues. CDR3 DNA: TGTGCTAGTGGTTTGATGACAGTGCCCATATATTTT. This encodes CASGLMTVPIYF.

CDR3 sequence (DNA): TGTGCCAGCCTAACGGGGGATCAAGAGACCCAGTACTTC. This translates into CASLTGDQETQYF. V and J are TRBV6-6 and TRBJ2-5; TRBD2 might be the D (6 bases). V lost 8 bases and J 2 bases, leaving 12 bases between the germline ends. Germline V gene sequence: CDR1 MNHNY, CDR2 SVGAGI (reference sequence). The CDR3 runs 13 residues.

The chain has TRBV11-2 and TRBJ1-4, with D uncertain. V lost 1 base to trimming and J lost 6 bases, with 9 bases between them. The germline V gene encodes CDR1 SGHAT and CDR2 FQNNGV. The CDR3 runs to 14 residues. As DNA, the CDR3 is TGTGCCAGCAGCTTAGGGCAGTACTATGAAAAACTGTTTTTT. It codes for CASSLGQYYEKLFF. Filled out from reference TRBV11-2 and TRBJ1-4, the complete variable domain reads EAGVAQSPRYKIIEKRQSVAFWCNPISGHATLYWYQQILGQGPKLLIQFQNNGVVDDSQLPKDRFSAERLKGVDSTLKIQPAKLEDSAVYLCASSLGQYYEKLFFGSGTQLSVL.